This T cell receptor (beta chain) stems from a study of cytomegalovirus exposure and HLA in healthy donors. Trimming removed 2 bases from V and 6 bases from J; junction bases left unmatched: 9. The CDR3 is 16 residues long. The germline V gene encodes CDR1 LGHNA and CDR2 YSLEER. The PCR ran on 60 Vbeta and 13 Jbeta primers. Method: immunoSEQ multiplex PCR; TCRdb's copy keeps in-frame clones and lacks some. The data contain 150,000 to 180,000 clones, around 74% of them singletons. The clonotype was recovered from a man between 18 and 29 years old in good health and CMV-seronegative. The J gene is TRBJ1-4, the V gene TRBV4-3, with 7 bases fitting TRBD1. The sequenced sample consisted of PBMCs. The CDR3 loop is CASSQLEGTADEKLFF. CDR3 bases: TGCGCCAGCAGCCAATTAGAAGGGACAGCAGATGAAAAACTGTTTTTT.